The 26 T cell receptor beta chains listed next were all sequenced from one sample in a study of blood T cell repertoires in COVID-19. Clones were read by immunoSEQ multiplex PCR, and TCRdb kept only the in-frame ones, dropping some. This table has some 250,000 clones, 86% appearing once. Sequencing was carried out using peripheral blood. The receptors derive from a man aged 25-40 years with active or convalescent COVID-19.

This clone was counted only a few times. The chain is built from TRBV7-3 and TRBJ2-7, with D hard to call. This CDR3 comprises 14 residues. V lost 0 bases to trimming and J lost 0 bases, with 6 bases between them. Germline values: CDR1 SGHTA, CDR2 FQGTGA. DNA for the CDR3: TGTGCCAGCAGCTTAACGCACAGCTCCTACGAGCAGTACTTC. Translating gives CASSLTHSSYEQYF.

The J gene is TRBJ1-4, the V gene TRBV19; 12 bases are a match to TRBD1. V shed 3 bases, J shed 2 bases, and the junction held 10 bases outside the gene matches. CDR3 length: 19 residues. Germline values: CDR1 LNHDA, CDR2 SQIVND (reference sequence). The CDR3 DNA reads TGTGCCAGTAGTATCGGGACAGGGGGCGGTTTGAAGACTAATGAAAAACTGTTTTTT. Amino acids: CASSIGTGGGLKTNEKLFF.

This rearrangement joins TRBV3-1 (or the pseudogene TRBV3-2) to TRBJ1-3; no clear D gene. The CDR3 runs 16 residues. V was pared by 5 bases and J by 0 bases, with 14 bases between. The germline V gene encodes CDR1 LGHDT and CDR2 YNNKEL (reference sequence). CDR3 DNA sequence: TGTGCCAGCAGCACTGCAGGACTTCCCTCTGGAAACACCATATATTTT. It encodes CASSTAGLPSGNTIYF.

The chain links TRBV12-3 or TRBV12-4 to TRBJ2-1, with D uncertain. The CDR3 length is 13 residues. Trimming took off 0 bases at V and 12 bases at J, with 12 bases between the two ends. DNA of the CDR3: TGTGCCAGCAGTTTAGCGCGGCATAGAGTGCAGTTCTTC. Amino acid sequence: CASSLARHRVQFF.

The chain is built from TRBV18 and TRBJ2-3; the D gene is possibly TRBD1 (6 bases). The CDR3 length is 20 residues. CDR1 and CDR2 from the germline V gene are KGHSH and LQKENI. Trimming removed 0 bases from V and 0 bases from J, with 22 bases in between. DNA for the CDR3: TGTGCCAGCTCACCACCGCGCTCTGTTCCGGGACACTTGAGCACAGATACGCAGTATTTT. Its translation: CASSPPRSVPGHLSTDTQYF.

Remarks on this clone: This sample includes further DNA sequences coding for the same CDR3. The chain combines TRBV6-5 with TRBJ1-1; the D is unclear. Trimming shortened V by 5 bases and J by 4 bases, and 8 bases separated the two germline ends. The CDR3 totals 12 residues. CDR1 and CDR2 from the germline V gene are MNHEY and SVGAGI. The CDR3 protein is CASSPGGTEAFF. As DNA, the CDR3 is TGTGCCAGCAGTCCGGGTGGCACTGAAGCTTTCTTT.

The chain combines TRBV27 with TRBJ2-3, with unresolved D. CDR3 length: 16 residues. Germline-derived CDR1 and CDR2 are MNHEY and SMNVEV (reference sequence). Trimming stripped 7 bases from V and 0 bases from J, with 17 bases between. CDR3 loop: CASTSTQFASTDTQYF. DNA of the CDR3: TGTGCCAGCACCTCAACCCAGTTCGCTAGCACAGATACGCAGTATTTT.

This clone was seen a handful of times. The DNA for the CDR3 is TGTGCCAGCAGTTACTCGGGTTCGACGGGCGAGCAGTACTTC. Its translation is CASSYSGSTGEQYF. This chain joins TRBV6-5 and TRBJ2-7; no firm D call. Germline lookup yields CDR1 MNHEY and CDR2 SVGAGI. This CDR3 region has 14 residues. Trimming took 0 bases from V and 6 from J, leaving 12 bases between them.

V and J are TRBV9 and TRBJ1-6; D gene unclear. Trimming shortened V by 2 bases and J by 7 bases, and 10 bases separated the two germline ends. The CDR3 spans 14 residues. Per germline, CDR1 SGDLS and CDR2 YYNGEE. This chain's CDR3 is CASSVRQANSPLHF. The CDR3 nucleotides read TGTGCCAGCAGCGTGAGACAAGCAAATTCACCCCTCCACTTT.

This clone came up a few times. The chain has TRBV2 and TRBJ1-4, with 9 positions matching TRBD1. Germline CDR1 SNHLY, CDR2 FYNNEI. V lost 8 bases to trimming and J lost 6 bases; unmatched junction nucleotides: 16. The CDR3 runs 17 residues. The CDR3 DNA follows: TGTGCCAGCGCGGAAGCTTCGTTACAGGGGGCGTATGAAAAACTGTTTTTT. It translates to CASAEASLQGAYEKLFF. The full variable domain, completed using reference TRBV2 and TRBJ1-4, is EPEVTQTPSHQVTQMGQEVILRCVPISNHLYFYWYRQILGQKVEFLVSFYNNEISEKSEIFDDQFSVERPDGSNFTLKIRSTKLEDSAMYFCASAEASLQGAYEKLFFGSGTQLSVL.

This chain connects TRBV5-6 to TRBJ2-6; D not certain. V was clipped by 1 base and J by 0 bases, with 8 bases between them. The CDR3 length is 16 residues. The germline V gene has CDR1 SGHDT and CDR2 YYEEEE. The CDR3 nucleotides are TGTGCCAGCAGCTTGCGCACCTACTCTGGGGCCAACGTCCTGACTTTC. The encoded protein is CASSLRTYSGANVLTF.

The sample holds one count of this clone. CDR3 coding DNA: TGTGCCTGGAGTGTATCCCCATATGGCTACACCTTC. Protein sequence: CAWSVSPYGYTF. V usage is TRBV30 and J usage is TRBJ1-2; no reliable D call. There are 12 residues in the CDR3. CDR1 and CDR2 (germline): GTSNPN, SVGIG (reference sequence). Trimming took off 0 bases at V and 5 bases at J, with 7 bases between the two ends.

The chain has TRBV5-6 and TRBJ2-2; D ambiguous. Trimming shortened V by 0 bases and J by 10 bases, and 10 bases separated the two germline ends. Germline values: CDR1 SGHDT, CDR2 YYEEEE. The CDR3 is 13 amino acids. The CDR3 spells CASSLESRQELFF. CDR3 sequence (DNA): TGTGCCAGCAGCTTGGAATCGAGACAGGAGCTGTTTTTT.

The CDR3 sequence is CASSSTGVWEKLFF. As DNA, the CDR3 is TGTGCCAGCAGCTCGACAGGGGTTTGGGAAAAACTGTTTTTT. The chain is built from TRBV7-9 and TRBJ1-4; the match to TRBD1 covers 8 bases. V lost 4 bases and J lost 8; bases outside the gene matches: 6. Germline V lookup: CDR1 SEHNR, CDR2 FQNEAQ (reference sequence). The CDR3 length is 14 residues.

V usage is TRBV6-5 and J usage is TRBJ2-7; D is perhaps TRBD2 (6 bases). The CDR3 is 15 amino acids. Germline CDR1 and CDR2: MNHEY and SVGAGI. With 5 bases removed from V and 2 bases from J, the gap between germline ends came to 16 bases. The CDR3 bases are TGTGCCAGCAGTCCGGTGTGGGGAGGTACCTACGAGCAGTACTTC. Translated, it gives CASSPVWGGTYEQYF.

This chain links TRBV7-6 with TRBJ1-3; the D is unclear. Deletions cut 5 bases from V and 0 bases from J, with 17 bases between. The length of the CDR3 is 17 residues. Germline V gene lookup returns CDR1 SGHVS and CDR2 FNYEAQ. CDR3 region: CASSPGQRASSGNTIYF. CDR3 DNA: TGTGCCAGCAGCCCCGGGCAGAGGGCTAGCTCTGGAAACACCATATATTTT.

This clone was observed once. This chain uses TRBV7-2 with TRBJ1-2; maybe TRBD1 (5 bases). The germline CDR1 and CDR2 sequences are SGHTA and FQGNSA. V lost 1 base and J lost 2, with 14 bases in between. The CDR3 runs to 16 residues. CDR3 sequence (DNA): TGTGCCAGCAGCTTAGGAGGCGGGGGGATCAACTATGGCTACACCTTC. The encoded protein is CASSLGGGGINYGYTF.

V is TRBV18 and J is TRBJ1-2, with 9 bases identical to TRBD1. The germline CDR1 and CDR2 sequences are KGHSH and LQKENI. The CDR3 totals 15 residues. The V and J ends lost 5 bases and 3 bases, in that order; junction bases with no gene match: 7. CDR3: CASSIGQGRDYGYTF. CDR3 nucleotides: TGTGCCAGCTCAATTGGACAGGGGCGAGACTATGGCTACACCTTC.

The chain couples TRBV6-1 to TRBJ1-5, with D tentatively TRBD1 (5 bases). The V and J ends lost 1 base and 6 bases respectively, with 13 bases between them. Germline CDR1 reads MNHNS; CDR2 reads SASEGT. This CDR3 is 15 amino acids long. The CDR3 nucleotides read TGTGCCAGCAGTGAAGGCGCAGGGAATTTTCAGCCCCAGCATTTT. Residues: CASSEGAGNFQPQHF.

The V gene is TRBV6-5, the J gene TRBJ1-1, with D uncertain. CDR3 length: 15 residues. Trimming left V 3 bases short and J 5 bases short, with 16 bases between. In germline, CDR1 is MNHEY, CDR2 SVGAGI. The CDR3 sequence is CASSYRLGVQTEAFF. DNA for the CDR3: TGTGCCAGCAGTTATCGGCTCGGGGTCCAGACTGAAGCTTTCTTT.

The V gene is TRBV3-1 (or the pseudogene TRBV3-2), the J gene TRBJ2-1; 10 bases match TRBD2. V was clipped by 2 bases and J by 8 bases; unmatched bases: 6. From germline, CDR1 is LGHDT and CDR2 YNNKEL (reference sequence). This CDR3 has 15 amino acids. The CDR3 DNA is TGTGCCAGCAGCCAATTTACTAGCGGGGTGGATGAGCAGTTCTTC. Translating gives CASSQFTSGVDEQFF.

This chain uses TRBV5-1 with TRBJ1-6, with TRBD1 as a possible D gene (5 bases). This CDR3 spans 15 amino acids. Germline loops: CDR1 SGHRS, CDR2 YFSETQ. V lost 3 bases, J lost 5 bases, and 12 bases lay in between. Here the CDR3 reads CASSSGDRHNSPLHF. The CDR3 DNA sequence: TGCGCCAGCAGCTCTGGAGACAGACATAATTCACCCCTCCACTTT.

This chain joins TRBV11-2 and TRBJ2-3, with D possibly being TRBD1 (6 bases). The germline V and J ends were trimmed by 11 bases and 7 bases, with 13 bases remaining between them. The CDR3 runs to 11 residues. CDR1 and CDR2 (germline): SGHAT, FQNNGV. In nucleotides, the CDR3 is TGTGCCTGTACAGGGTTAAATACGCAGTATTTT. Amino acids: CACTGLNTQYF.

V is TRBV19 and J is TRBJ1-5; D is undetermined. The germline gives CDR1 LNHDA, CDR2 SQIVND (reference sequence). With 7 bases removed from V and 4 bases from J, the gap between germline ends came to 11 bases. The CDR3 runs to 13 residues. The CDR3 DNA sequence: TGTGCCAGTAACCCTAGCAGGAATCAGCCCCAGCATTTT. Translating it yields CASNPSRNQPQHF.

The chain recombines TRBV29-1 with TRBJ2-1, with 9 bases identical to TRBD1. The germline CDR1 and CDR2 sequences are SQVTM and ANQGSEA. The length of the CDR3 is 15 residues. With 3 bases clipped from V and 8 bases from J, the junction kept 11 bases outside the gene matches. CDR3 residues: CSVDKQGAPRDEQFF. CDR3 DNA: TGCAGCGTTGATAAACAGGGGGCGCCTAGAGATGAGCAGTTCTTC.

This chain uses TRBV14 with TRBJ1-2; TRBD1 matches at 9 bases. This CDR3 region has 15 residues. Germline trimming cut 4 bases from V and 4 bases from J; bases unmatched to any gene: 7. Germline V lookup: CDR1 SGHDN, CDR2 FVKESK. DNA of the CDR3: TGTGCCAGCAGCCTCGGACAGGGGATCGGCTATGGCTACACCTTC. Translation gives CASSLGQGIGYGYTF.